This section outlines one T cell receptor beta chain sequence together with its context. Its specificity is not known. CDR3 length: 17 residues. The V end was cut by 0 bases, the J end by 3 bases, with 17 bases between. Germline V lookup: CDR1 SGHRS, CDR2 YFSETQ. Assay: immunoSEQ multiplex PCR; the TCRdb copy retains only in-frame clones and omits some. This table has tens of thousands of clones, roughly 80% appearing once. The data were obtained in a study of OX40 agonist ivuxolimab in advanced cancers. Study at large: Dose-escalation patients were diagnosed with hepatocellular carcinoma, melanoma, renal cell cancer or head and neck cancer.

Study results and limitations: Both CD4+ and CD8+ T cell populations in blood had undergone clonal expansion by week 6 at 0.1 to 3.0 mg/kg.

The source material was CD4+ or CD8+ T cells sorted from blood, sampled in a trial of the OX40 agonist ivuxolimab. This TCR was recovered from an adult with an advanced solid tumor such as melanoma, head and neck, liver or kidney cancer. This rearrangement joins TRBV5-1 to TRBJ2-3; D gene unclear. CDR3 DNA sequence: TGCGCCAGCAGCTTGGTGGCAGACCATACAATGACAGATACGCAGTATTTT. This sequence encodes CASSLVADHTMTDTQYF.